The rows below give T cell receptor beta chains drawn from one sample of a study of blood T cell repertoires in COVID-19. Clones were sequenced by immunoSEQ multiplex PCR, and TCRdb holds only the in-frame ones, with some missing. In the table there are approximately 250,000 clones, about 86% of which are singletons. The sample was peripheral blood. Receptors originate from a man aged 25 to 40 with active or convalescent COVID-19. CDR3s include the opening cysteine and the closing phenylalanine or tryptophan. D genes are given only for firm matches. Rows may omit the clone size; those that give it use once, few, many or a size class.

v_gene,abundance,j_gene,len,d_gene,CDR3aa,CDR3nt
TRBV18,NA,TRBJ1-3,14,NA,CASSPWDTGNTIYF,TGTGCCAGCTCACCTTGGGACACCGGAAACACCATATATTTT
TRBV4-1,NA,TRBJ2-6,18,TRBD2,CASSQDPGTSSGANVLTF,TGCGCCAGCAGCCAAGACCCCGGGACTAGCTCTGGGGCCAACGTCCTGACTTTC
TRBV6-4,NA,TRBJ2-6,15,NA,CASSDSTTGANVLTF,TGTGCCAGCAGTGACTCGACAACTGGGGCCAACGTCCTGACTTTC
TRBV4-1,once,TRBJ1-2,13,TRBD1,CASSQTGGGGYTF,TGCGCCAGCAGCCAAACAGGGGGCGGAGGCTACACCTTC
TRBV9,NA,TRBJ2-3,18,TRBD2,CASSARIPSGSARDTQYF,TGTGCCAGCAGCGCCCGCATACCTAGCGGTTCTGCTCGAGATACGCAGTATTTT
TRBV7-7,NA,TRBJ2-1,14,NA,CASSLTDSYNEQFF,TGTGCCAGCAGCTTGACAGACTCCTACAATGAGCAGTTCTTC
TRBV6-6,NA,TRBJ1-5,15,NA,CASSYRTDSNQPQHF,TGTGCCAGCAGTTACAGGACAGATAGCAATCAGCCCCAGCATTTT
TRBV19,few,TRBJ1-4,17,TRBD1,CASSHRRDRATNEKLFF,TGTGCCAGTAGTCATAGGCGGGACAGGGCAACTAATGAAAAACTGTTTTTT
TRBV3-1/TRBV3-2,NA,TRBJ2-7,14,TRBD1,CASSQQTGPYEQYF,TGTGCCAGCAGCCAACAGACAGGGCCCTACGAGCAGTACTTC
TRBV5-1,NA,TRBJ2-1,14,NA,CASSFIAQTNEQFF,TGCGCCAGCAGCTTTATCGCACAGACAAATGAGCAGTTCTTC
TRBV5-1,NA,TRBJ1-3,15,TRBD1,CASSSRTGSGNTIYF,TGCGCCAGCAGCTCGAGGACAGGGTCTGGAAACACCATATATTTT
TRBV5-1,once,TRBJ1-1,14,NA,CASSLGEMNTEAFF,TGCGCCAGCAGCTTGGGGGAGATGAACACTGAAGCTTTCTTT
TRBV3-1/TRBV3-2,NA,TRBJ1-4,14,NA,CASSQGGSNEKLFF,TGTGCCAGCAGCCAAGGGGGCTCCAATGAAAAACTGTTTTTT
TRBV19,NA,TRBJ1-2,11,NA,CAIREGYGYTF,TGTGCCATTCGGGAGGGTTATGGCTACACCTTC
TRBV4-1,NA,TRBJ1-3,14,NA,CASSQDTGRATIYF,TGCGCCAGCAGCCAAGATACAGGTCGGGCCACCATATATTTT
TRBV11-2,NA,TRBJ2-3,15,TRBD2,CASSLSSGVRDTQYF,TGTGCCAGCAGCCTCAGTAGCGGGGTCCGGGATACGCAGTATTTT
TRBV18,once,TRBJ2-1,16,NA,CASSPRGAGADNEQFF,TGTGCCAGCTCACCTAGGGGCGCGGGGGCTGACAATGAGCAGTTCTTC
TRBV19,NA,TRBJ2-1,15,TRBD1,CASSVGDRRYNEQFF,TGTGCCAGTAGTGTTGGGGACAGGAGATACAATGAGCAGTTCTTC
TRBV30,NA,TRBJ2-7,12,NA,CAWSTGGYEQYF,TGTGCCTGGAGTACCGGGGGCTACGAGCAGTACTTC
TRBV19,NA,TRBJ2-7,15,NA,CASSYQGQGRNEQYF,TGTGCCAGTAGTTATCAGGGGCAGGGGAGAAACGAGCAGTACTTC
TRBV6-5,NA,TRBJ2-2,15,NA,CASSLPAGQGGELFF,TGTGCCAGCAGTTTACCGGCAGGGCAGGGCGGGGAGCTGTTTTTT
TRBV11-2,NA,TRBJ1-3,16,NA,CASSRIGTTMGNTIYF,TGTGCCAGCAGCCGTATCGGGACTACTATGGGAAACACCATATATTTT
TRBV4-1,NA,TRBJ2-7,15,NA,CASSQANSNSYEQYF,TGCGCCAGCAGCCAAGCGAACAGTAACTCCTACGAGCAGTACTTC
TRBV5-4,NA,TRBJ2-1,16,TRBD1,CASSPRTGGSDNEQFF,TGTGCCAGCAGCCCCAGGACAGGGGGCTCGGACAATGAGCAGTTCTTC
TRBV19,NA,TRBJ1-6,14,NA,CASNLRGSVSPLHF,TGTGCCAGTAATTTGAGGGGGTCGGTTTCACCCCTCCACTTT
TRBV10-1,NA,TRBJ2-7,14,NA,CASSETGQSNEQYF,TGCGCCAGCAGTGAGACCGGACAGTCGAACGAGCAGTACTTC
TRBV4-1,NA,TRBJ1-2,14,TRBD1,CASSWQGASDGYTF,TGCGCCAGCAGTTGGCAGGGGGCATCGGATGGCTACACCTTC
TRBV5-1,NA,TRBJ2-1,13,NA,CASSSDSYNEQFF,TGCGCCAGCAGCTCAGACAGTTACAATGAGCAGTTCTTC
TRBV25-1,NA,TRBJ1-1,15,TRBD1,CASSDGQGMNTEAFF,TGTGCCAGCAGTGATGGACAGGGGATGAACACTGAAGCTTTCTTT
TRBV18,NA,TRBJ2-5,14,TRBD1,CASSRDRVQETQYF,TGTGCCAGCTCAAGGGACAGGGTCCAAGAGACCCAGTACTTC
TRBV28,NA,TRBJ1-4,15,NA,CASSLTGATNEKLFF,TGTGCCAGCAGTTTGACCGGGGCAACTAATGAAAAACTGTTTTTT
TRBV6-1,NA,TRBJ2-2,15,NA,CASSESRVPTGELFF,TGTGCCAGCAGTGAATCGAGGGTTCCCACCGGGGAGCTGTTTTTT
TRBV7-9,NA,TRBJ1-4,14,NA,CASSYETGWEKLFF,TGTGCCAGCAGCTATGAAACGGGGTGGGAAAAACTGTTTTTT
TRBV6-6,NA,TRBJ2-5,14,NA,CASSYTPGEETQYF,TGTGCCAGCAGTTACACCCCAGGGGAGGAGACCCAGTACTTC
TRBV29-1,NA,TRBJ2-4,16,TRBD2,CSVEAPSGGAKNIQYF,TGCAGCGTTGAAGCCCCTAGCGGGGGCGCCAAAAACATTCAGTACTTC
TRBV29-1,NA,TRBJ1-2,13,TRBD1,CSVELDRGLGYTF,TGCAGCGTTGAGTTAGACAGGGGGCTTGGCTACACCTTC
TRBV11-3,NA,TRBJ2-1,14,TRBD2,CASSLPLAGYEQFF,TGTGCCAGCAGCTTACCACTAGCGGGGTATGAGCAGTTCTTC
TRBV6-5,few,TRBJ2-2,14,NA,CASSLGLYTGELFF,TGTGCCAGCAGCTTGGGACTTTACACCGGGGAGCTGTTTTTT
TRBV11-3,NA,TRBJ2-2,17,NA,CASSSDSARGSTGELFF,TGTGCCAGCAGCTCTGACTCGGCGCGGGGTAGTACCGGGGAGCTGTTTTTT
TRBV27,NA,TRBJ1-6,15,NA,CASSFSGRENSPLHF,TGTGCCAGCAGTTTTTCAGGCCGGGAGAATTCACCCCTCCACTTT
TRBV7-2,NA,TRBJ2-7,15,NA,CASSEGLAGLGEQYF,TGTGCCAGCAGCGAGGGACTTGCGGGGTTGGGCGAGCAGTACTTC
TRBV12-3/TRBV12-4,NA,TRBJ1-2,12,NA,CASRGEEDGYTF,TGTGCCAGCAGGGGGGAGGAAGATGGCTACACCTTC
TRBV9,NA,TRBJ1-1,16,NA,CASSVARGEDYTEAFF,TGTGCCAGCAGCGTAGCACGCGGGGAGGATTACACTGAAGCTTTCTTT
TRBV30,NA,TRBJ1-6,15,TRBD1,CASSGQGLYNSPLHF,TGTGCCTCCTCAGGACAGGGCCTATATAATTCACCCCTCCACTTT
TRBV30,NA,TRBJ1-4,15,NA,CAWSAPGRSYEKLFF,TGTGCCTGGAGTGCGCCGGGAAGGTCGTACGAAAAACTGTTTTTT
TRBV4-3,NA,TRBJ2-1,17,NA,CASSREGPTSSYNEQFF,TGCGCCAGCAGCCGAGAGGGTCCAACTAGCTCCTACAATGAGCAGTTCTTC
TRBV9,NA,TRBJ2-6,17,NA,CASSVRMGGSGANVLTF,TGTGCCAGCAGCGTCCGCATGGGAGGTTCTGGGGCCAACGTCCTGACTTTC
TRBV28,NA,TRBJ1-1,13,NA,CASTQGTYTEAFF,TGTGCCAGCACCCAAGGGACTTACACTGAAGCTTTCTTT
TRBV15,NA,TRBJ1-5,15,NA,CATRSRLGGAESQHF,TGTGCCACCAGATCGAGACTAGGGGGGGCTGAGTCCCAGCATTTT
TRBV5-1,NA,TRBJ2-5,17,TRBD2,CASSSAYSGGATETQYF,TGCGCCAGCAGCTCGGCCTATAGCGGGGGGGCGACAGAGACCCAGTACTTC
TRBV6-5,NA,TRBJ1-2,14,NA,CASRLGRVSYGYTF,TGTGCCAGCCGATTGGGTCGGGTTTCCTATGGCTACACCTTC
TRBV5-4,NA,TRBJ2-3,14,NA,CASSSTGSRDTQYF,TGTGCCAGCAGCTCAACGGGTAGTCGGGATACGCAGTATTTT
TRBV7-4,NA,TRBJ2-7,13,TRBD2,CAIVGGAIYEQYF,TGTGCCATTGTCGGGGGGGCCATTTACGAGCAGTACTTC
TRBV11-2,NA,TRBJ2-7,17,TRBD2,CASSPGLAWGGNYEQYF,TGTGCCAGCAGCCCGGGACTAGCGTGGGGGGGCAACTACGAGCAGTACTTC
TRBV5-1,NA,TRBJ1-6,14,NA,CASSLSTQGSPLHF,TGCGCCAGCAGCTTGTCTACACAGGGATCTCCCCTCCACTTT
TRBV7-2,NA,TRBJ1-3,17,TRBD1,CASSSGRQGALGNTIYF,TGTGCCAGCAGCTCAGGACGACAGGGGGCGCTTGGAAACACCATATATTTT
TRBV11-2,NA,TRBJ2-7,15,NA,CASSLGALGVYEQYF,TGTGCCAGCAGCTTGGGGGCACTAGGGGTCTACGAGCAGTACTTC